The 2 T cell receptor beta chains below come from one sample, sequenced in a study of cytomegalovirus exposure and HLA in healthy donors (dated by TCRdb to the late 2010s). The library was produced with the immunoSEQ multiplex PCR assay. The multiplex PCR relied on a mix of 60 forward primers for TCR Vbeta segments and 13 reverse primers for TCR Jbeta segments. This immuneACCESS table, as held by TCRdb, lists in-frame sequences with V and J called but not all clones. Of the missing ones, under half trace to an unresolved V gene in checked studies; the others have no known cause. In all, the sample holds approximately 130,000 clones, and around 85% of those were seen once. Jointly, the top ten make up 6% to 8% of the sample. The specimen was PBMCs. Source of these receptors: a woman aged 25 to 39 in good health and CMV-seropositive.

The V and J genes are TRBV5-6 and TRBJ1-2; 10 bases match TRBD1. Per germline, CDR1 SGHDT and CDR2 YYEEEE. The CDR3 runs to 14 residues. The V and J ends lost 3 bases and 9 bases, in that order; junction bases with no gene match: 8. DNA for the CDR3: TGTGCCAGCAGCTCCGGGACAGGGGCACGGAGCTACACCTTC. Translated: CASSSGTGARSYTF.

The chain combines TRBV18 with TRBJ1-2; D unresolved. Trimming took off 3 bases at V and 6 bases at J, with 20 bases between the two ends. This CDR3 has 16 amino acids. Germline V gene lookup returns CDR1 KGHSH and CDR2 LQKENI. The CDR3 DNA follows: TGTGCCAGCTCACCCTTCGGAGGTCAAGCTTCTAATGGCTACACCTTC. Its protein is CASSPFGGQASNGYTF. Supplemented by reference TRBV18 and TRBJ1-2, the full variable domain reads NAGVMQNPRHLVRRRGQEARLRCSPMKGHSHVYWYRQLPEEGLKFMVYLQKENIIDESGMPKERFSAEFPKEGPSILRIQQVVRGDSAAYFCASSPFGGQASNGYTFGSGTRLTVV.